Sequencing of this T cell receptor beta chain was carried out in a study of cytotoxic CD8 clonotypes in ibrutinib-treated CLL. Broader study findings: Relative to age-matched healthy donors, clonality at baseline was higher, and it tracked circulating CD8+ T-cell counts. Increased clonality at ibrutinib response gave way to a return toward baseline at progression.

Deep sequencing aimed at 1 in 200,000 to 1 in 1 million T cells' resolution. Repertoires were generated with immunoSEQ multiplex PCR, while TCRdb's copy carries only in-frame clones and drops some. The data contain some 61,000 clones, 68% of them singletons. The CDR3 is 15 amino acids. The V gene's germline CDR1 is MDHEN and CDR2 SYDVKM. V lost 3 bases to trimming and J lost 5 bases; unmatched junction nucleotides: 4. To note about this clone: The antigen is not known.

The sequencing used PBMCs, collected after 12 months of ibrutinib treatment. This receptor was obtained from a human donor with chronic lymphocytic leukemia. The rearrangement uses TRBV28 and TRBJ1-6; 7 bases are a match to TRBD1. The CDR3 DNA follows: TGTGCCAGCAGTTTTCCCAGGGGGGATAATTCACCCCTCCACTTT. Translation gives CASSFPRGDNSPLHF. Variable domain in full (rest from reference TRBV28 and TRBJ1-6): DVKVTQSSRYLVKRTGEKVFLECVQDMDHENMFWYRQDPGLGLRLIYFSYDVKMKEKGDIPEGYSVSREKKERFSLILESASTNQTSMYLCASSFPRGDNSPLHFGNGTRLTVT.